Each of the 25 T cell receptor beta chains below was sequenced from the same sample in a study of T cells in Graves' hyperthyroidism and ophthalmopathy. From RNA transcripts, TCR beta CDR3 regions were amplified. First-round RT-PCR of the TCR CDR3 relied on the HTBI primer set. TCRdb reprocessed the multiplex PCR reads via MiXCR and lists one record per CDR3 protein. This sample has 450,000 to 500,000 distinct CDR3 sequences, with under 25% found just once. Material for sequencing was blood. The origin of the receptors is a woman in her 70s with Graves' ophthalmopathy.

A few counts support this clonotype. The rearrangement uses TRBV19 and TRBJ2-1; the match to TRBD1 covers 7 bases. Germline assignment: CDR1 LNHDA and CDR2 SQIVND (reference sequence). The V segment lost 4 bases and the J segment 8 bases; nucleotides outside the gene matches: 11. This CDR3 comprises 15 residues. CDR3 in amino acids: CASSRGRGQIHEQFF. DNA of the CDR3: TGTGCCAGTAGTAGGGGAAGGGGGCAGATACATGAGCAGTTCTTC.

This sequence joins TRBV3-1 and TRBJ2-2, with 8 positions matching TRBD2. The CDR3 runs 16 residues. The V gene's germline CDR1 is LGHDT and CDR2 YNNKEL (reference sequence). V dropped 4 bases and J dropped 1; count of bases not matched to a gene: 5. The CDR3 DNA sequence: TGTGCCAGCAGCCGATTAGCGGGGATGAACACCGGGGAGCTGTTTTTT. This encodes CASSRLAGMNTGELFF.

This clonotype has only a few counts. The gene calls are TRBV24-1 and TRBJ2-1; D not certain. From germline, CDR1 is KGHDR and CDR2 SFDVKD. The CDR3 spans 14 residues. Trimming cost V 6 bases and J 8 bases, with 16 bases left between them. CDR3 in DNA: TGTGCCACCAGTCAGGACCCCCCGCAAGATGAGCAGTTCTTC. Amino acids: CATSQDPPQDEQFF.

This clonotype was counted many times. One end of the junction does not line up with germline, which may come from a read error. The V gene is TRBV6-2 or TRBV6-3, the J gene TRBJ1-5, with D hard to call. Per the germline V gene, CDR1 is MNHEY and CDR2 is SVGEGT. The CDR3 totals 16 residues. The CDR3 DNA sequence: TGTGCCAGCAGTTACTCGAGTCCGGATAGCCATCAGCCCCAGCATTTT. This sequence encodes CASSYSSPDSHQPQHF.

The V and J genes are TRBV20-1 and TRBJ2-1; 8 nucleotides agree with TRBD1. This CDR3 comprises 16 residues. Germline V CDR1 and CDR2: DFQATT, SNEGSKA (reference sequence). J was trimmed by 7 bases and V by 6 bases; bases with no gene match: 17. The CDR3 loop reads CSADTRRTGRRNEQFF. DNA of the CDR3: TGCAGTGCAGATACCCGTCGGACAGGGCGGCGGAATGAGCAGTTCTTC.

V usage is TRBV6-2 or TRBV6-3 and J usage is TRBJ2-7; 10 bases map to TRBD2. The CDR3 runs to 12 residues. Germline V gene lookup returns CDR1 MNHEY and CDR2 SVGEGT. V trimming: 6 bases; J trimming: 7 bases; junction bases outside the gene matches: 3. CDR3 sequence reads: CASRAAGGEQYF. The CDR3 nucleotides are TGTGCCAGCAGAGCAGCGGGAGGGGAGCAGTACTTC.

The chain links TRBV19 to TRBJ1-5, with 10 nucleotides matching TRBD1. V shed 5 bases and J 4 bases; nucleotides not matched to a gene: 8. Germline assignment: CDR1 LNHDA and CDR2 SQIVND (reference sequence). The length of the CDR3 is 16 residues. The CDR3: CASSAPGQGSNQPQHF. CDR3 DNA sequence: TGTGCCAGTAGTGCCCCGGGACAGGGGTCAAATCAGCCCCAGCATTTT. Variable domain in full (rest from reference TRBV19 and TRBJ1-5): DGGITQSPKYLFRKEGQNVTLSCEQNLNHDAMYWYRQDPGQGLRLIYYSQIVNDFQKGDIAEGYSVSREKKESFPLTVTSAQKNPTAFYLCASSAPGQGSNQPQHFGDGTRLSIL.

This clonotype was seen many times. CDR3 sequence reads: CASSEDPVGPSNQPQHF. DNA for the CDR3: TGTGCCAGCAGTGAAGATCCCGTGGGACCTAGCAATCAGCCCCAGCATTTT. The chain joins TRBV6-1 to TRBJ1-5; a weak D match, TRBD1 (5 bases). CDR3 length: 17 residues. The ends were cut back, 1 base at V and 0 bases at J, with 13 bases in the middle. Germline V gene lookup returns CDR1 MNHNS and CDR2 SASEGT.

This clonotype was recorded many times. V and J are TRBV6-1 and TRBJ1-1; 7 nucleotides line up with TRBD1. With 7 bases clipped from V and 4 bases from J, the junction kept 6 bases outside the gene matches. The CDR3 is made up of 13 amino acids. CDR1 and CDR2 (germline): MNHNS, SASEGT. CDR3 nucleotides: TGTGCCAGCAACAACAGGGGCGGCACTGAAGCTTTCTTT. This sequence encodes CASNNRGGTEAFF.

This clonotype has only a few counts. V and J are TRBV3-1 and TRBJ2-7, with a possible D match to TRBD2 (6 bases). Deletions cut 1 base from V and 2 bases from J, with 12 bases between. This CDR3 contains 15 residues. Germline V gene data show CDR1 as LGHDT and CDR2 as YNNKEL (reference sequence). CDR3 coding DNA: TGTGCCAGCAGCCAAGCGCTAGCGCAAACCTACGAGCAGTACTTC. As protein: CASSQALAQTYEQYF.

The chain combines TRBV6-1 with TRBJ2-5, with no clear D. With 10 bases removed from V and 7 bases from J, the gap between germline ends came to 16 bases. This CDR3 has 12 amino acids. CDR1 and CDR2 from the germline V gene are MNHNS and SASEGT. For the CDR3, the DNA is TGTGCCACCCGCGCCTGGCGTCTGACCCAGTACTTC. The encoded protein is CATRAWRLTQYF.

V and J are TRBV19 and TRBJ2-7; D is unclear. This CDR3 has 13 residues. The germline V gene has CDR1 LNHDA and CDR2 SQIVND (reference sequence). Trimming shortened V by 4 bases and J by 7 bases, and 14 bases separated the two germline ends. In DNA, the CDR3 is TGTGCCAGTAGTAGCGTAGGGTCGCGGGAGCAGTACTTC. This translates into CASSSVGSREQYF.

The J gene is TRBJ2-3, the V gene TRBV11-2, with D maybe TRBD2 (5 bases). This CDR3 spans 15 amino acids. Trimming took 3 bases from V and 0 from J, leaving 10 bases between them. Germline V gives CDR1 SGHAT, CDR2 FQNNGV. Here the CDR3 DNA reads TGTGCCAGCAGCTTTCGGACTCTTAGCACAGATACGCAGTATTTT. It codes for CASSFRTLSTDTQYF.

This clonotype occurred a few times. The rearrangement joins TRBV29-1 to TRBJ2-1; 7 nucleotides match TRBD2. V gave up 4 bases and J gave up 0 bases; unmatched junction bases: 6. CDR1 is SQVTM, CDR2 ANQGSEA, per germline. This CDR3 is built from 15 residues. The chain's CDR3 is CSVGLAVSSYNEQFF. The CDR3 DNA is TGCAGCGTTGGTCTAGCGGTGAGCTCCTACAATGAGCAGTTCTTC.

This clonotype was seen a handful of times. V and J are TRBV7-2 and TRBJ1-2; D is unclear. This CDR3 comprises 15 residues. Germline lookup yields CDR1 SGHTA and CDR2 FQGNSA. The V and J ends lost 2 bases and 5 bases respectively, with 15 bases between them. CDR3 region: CASSLNPGERYGYTF. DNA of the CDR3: TGTGCCAGCAGCTTAAATCCCGGGGAGAGATATGGCTACACCTTC. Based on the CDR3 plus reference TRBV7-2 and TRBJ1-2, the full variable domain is GAGVSQSPSNKVTEKGKDVELRCDPISGHTALYWYRQSLGQGLEFLIYFQGNSAPDKSGLPSDRFSAERTGGSVSTLTIQRTQQEDSAVYLCASSLNPGERYGYTFGSGTRLTVV.

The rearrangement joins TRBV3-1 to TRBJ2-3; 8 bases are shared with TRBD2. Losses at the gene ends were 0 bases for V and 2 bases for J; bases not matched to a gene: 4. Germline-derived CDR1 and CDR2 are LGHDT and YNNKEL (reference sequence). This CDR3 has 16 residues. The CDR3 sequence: CASSQDGSGNTDTQYF. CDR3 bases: TGTGCCAGCAGCCAAGATGGTAGCGGGAACACAGATACGCAGTATTTT.

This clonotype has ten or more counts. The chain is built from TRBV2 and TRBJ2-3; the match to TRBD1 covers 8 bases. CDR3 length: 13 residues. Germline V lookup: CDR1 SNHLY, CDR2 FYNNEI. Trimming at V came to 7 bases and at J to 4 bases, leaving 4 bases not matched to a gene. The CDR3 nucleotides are TGTGCCAGCACTGACAGGGGAGCAGATACGCAGTATTTT. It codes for CASTDRGADTQYF.

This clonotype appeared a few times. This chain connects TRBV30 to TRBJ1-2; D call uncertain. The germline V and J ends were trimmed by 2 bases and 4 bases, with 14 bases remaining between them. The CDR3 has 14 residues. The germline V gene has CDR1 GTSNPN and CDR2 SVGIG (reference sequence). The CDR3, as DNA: TGTGCCTGGAGTTCCCACAACTCCCCCTATGGCTACACCTTC. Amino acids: CAWSSHNSPYGYTF.

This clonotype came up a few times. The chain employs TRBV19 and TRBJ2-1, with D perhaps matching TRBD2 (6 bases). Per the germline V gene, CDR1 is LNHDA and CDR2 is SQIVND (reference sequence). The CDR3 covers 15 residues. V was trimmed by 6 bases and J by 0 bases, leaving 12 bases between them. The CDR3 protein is CASSLSGHSYNEQFF. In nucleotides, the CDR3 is TGTGCCAGTAGCCTTAGCGGCCACTCCTACAATGAGCAGTTCTTC.

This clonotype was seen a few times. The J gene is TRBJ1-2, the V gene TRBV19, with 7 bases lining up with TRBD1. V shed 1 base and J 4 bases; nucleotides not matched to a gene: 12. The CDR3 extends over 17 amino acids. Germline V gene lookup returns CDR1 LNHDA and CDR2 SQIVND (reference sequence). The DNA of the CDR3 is TGTGCCAGTAGTATAGTGCTAAGGGACAGCAAGACCTATGGCTACACCTTC. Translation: CASSIVLRDSKTYGYTF.

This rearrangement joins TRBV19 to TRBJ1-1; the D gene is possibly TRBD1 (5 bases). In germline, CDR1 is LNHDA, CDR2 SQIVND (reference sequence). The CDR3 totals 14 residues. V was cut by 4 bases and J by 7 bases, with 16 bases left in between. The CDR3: CASSKYSGSFEAFF. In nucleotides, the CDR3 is TGTGCCAGTAGTAAATACTCAGGGTCATTTGAAGCTTTCTTT.

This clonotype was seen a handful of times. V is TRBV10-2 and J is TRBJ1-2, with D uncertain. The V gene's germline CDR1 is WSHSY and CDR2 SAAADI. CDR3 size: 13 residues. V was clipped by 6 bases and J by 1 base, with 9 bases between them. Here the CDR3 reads CASRDQLNYGYTF. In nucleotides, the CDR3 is TGCGCCAGCAGAGATCAGCTTAACTATGGCTACACCTTC.

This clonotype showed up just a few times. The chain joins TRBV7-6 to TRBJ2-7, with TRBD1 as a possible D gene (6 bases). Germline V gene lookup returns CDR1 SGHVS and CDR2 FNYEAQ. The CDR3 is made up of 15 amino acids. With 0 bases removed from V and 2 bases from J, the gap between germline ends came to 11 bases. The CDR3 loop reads CASSLAQGTAYEQYF. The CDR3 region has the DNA TGTGCCAGCAGCTTAGCACAGGGAACGGCCTACGAGCAGTACTTC.

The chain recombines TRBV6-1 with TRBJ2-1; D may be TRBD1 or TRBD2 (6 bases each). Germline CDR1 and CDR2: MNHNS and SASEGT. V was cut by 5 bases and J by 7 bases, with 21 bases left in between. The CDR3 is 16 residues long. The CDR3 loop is CASSRGAQRVVNEQFF. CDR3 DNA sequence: TGTGCCAGCAGTAGGGGGGCACAGCGGGTCGTAAATGAGCAGTTCTTC.

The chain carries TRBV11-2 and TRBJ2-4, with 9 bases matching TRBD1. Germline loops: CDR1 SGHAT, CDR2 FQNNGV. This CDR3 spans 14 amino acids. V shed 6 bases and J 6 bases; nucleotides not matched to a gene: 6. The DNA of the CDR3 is TGTGCCAGCAGATCTCCGGGACAGGGAAACATTCAGTACTTC. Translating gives CASRSPGQGNIQYF. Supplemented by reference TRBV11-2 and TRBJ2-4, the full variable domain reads EAGVAQSPRYKIIEKRQSVAFWCNPISGHATLYWYQQILGQGPKLLIQFQNNGVVDDSQLPKDRFSAERLKGVDSTLKIQPAKLEDSAVYLCASRSPGQGNIQYFGAGTRLSVL.